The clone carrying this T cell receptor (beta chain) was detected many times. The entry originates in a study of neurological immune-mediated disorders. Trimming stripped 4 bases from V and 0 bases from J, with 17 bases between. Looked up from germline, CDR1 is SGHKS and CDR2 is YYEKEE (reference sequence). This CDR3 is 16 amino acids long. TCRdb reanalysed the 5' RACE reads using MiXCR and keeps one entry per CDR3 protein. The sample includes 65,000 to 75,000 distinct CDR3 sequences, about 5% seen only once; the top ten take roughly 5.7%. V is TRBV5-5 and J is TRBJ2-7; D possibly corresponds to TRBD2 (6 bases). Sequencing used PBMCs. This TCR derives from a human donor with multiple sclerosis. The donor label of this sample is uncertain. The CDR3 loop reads CASSRGGRTTSYEQYF. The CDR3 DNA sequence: TGTGCCAGCAGCCGCGGAGGGCGCACCACCTCCTACGAGCAGTACTTC.